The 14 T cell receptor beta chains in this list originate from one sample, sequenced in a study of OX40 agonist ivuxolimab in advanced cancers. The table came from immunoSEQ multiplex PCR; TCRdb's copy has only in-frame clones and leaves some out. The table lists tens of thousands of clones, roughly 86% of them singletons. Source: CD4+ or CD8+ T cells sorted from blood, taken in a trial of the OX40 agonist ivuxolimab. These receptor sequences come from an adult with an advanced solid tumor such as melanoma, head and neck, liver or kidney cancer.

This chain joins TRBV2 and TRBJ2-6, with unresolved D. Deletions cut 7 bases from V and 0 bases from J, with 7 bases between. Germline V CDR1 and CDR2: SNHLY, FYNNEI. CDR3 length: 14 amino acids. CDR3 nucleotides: TGTGCCAGCATGGTTCTCTCTGGGGCCAACGTCCTGACTTTC. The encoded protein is CASMVLSGANVLTF.

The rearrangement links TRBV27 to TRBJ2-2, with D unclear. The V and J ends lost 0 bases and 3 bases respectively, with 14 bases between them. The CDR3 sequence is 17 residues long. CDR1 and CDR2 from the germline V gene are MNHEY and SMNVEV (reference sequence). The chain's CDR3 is CASSLSYPPGDTGELFF. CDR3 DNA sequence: TGTGCCAGCAGTTTATCGTACCCCCCAGGAGACACCGGGGAGCTGTTTTTT.

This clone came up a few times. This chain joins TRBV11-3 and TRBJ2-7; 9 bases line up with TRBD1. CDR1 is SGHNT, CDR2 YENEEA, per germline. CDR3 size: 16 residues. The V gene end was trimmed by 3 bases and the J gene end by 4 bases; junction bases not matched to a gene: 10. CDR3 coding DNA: TGTGCCAGCAGCTTTCCGGGACAGGGTTTTTGGTACGAGCAGTACGTC. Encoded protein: CASSFPGQGFWYEQYV.

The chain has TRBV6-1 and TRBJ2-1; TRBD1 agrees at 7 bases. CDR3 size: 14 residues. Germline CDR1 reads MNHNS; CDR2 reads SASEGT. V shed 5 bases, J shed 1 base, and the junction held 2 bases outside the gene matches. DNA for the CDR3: TGTGCCAGCAGTACAGGGGTATCCTACAATGAGCAGTTCTTC. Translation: CASSTGVSYNEQFF.

CDR3 residues: CASNPTGSPHNQPQHF. The CDR3 DNA sequence: TGTGCCAGCAACCCGACAGGGTCCCCTCACAATCAGCCCCAGCATTTT. The rearrangement uses TRBV27 and TRBJ1-5; 7 bases map to TRBD1. J gave up 3 bases and V 7 bases, and 12 bases lay outside the gene matches. The CDR3 contains 16 residues. CDR1 MNHEY and CDR2 SMNVEV come from the germline V gene (reference sequence).

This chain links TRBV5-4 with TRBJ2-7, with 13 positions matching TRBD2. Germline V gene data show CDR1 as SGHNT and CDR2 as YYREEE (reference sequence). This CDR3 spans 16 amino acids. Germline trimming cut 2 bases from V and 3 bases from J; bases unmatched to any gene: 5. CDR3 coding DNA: TGTGCCAGCAGCTTATCCGGGACTAGCGGGATCTACGAGCAGTACTTC. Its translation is CASSLSGTSGIYEQYF.

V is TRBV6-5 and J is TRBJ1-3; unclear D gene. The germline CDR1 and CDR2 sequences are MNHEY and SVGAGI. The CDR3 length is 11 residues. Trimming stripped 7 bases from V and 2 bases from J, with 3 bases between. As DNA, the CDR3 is TGTGCCAGCATCGCTGGAAACACCATATATTTT. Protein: CASIAGNTIYF.

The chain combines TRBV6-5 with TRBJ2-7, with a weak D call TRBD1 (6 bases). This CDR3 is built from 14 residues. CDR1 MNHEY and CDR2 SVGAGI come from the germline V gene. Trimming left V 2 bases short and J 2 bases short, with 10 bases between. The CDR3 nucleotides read TGTGCCAGCAGTTACGGGCAGGGGCCCTACGAGCAGTACTTC. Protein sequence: CASSYGQGPYEQYF.

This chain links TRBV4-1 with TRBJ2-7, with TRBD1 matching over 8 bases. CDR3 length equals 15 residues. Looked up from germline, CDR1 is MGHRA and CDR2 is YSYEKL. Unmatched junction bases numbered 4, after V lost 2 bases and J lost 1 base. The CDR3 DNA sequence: TGCGCCAGCAGCCAATCTGGGACAGGATCCTACGAGCAGTACTTC. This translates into CASSQSGTGSYEQYF.

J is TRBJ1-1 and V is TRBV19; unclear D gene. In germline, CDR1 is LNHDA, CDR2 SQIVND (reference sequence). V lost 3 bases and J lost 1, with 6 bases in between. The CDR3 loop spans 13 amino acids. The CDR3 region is CASSIWRNTEAFF. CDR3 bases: TGTGCCAGTAGTATTTGGAGGAACACTGAAGCTTTCTTT.

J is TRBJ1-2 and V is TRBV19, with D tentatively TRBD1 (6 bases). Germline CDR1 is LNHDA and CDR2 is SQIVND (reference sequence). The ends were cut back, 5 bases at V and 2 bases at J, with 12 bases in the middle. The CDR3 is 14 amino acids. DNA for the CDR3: TGTGCCAGTAGTGTCCGGGACAAGAACTATGGCTACACCTTC. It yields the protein CASSVRDKNYGYTF. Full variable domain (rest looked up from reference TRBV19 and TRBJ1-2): DGGITQSPKYLFRKEGQNVTLSCEQNLNHDAMYWYRQDPGQGLRLIYYSQIVNDFQKGDIAEGYSVSREKKESFPLTVTSAQKNPTAFYLCASSVRDKNYGYTFGSGTRLTVV.

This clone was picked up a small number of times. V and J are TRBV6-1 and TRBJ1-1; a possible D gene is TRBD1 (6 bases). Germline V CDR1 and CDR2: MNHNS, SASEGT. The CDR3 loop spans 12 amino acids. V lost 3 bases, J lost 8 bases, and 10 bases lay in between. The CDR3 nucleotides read TGTGCCAGCAGTGAGATCGGGACAGAAGCTTTCTTT. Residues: CASSEIGTEAFF.

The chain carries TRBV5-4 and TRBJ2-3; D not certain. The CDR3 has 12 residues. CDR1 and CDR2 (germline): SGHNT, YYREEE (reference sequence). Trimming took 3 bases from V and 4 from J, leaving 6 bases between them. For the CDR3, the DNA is TGTGCCAGCAGCTCGCAAGCAGATACGCAGTATTTT. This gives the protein CASSSQADTQYF.

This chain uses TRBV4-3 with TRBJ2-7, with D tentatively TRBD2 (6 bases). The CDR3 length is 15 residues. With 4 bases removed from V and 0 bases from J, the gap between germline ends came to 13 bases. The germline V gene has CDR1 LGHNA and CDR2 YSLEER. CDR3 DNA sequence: TGCGCCAGCAGCCTCGGGCGGGGTATCTCCTACGAGCAGTACTTC. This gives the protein CASSLGRGISYEQYF.